A selection of T cell receptor beta chains follows, all from one sample in a study of shared clonotypes between healthy human individuals. The repertoire was sequenced with immunoSEQ multiplex PCR; TCRdb's copy has only in-frame clones and lacks some. This sample carries some 1.5 million clones, about 96% of them seen once, and the ten largest clones take 0.95% to 1.5%. The sequenced sample was naive CD4+ T cells sorted from blood. The origin of the receptors is a man aged 25 to 45 in good health. The CDR3 runs from the conserved cysteine through the conserved F or W. A D gene is named only where the DNA matches it firmly. Clone size is not always given. Where it is, it says once, few, many or a class for expanded clones.

j_gene: TRBJ2-7
abundance: .
d_gene: .
v_gene: TRBV5-1
CDR3aa: CASSFGGPTNEQYF
CDR3nt: TGCGCCAGCAGCTTCGGGGGGCCAACTAACGAGCAGTACTTC

j_gene: TRBJ1-1
abundance: .
d_gene: TRBD1
v_gene: TRBV30
CDR3aa: CAWSNQGAGNTEAFF
CDR3nt: TGTGCCTGGAGTAACCAGGGGGCAGGGAACACTGAAGCTTTCTTT

j_gene: TRBJ1-1
abundance: .
d_gene: .
v_gene: TRBV18
CDR3aa: CASSPLNTEAFF
CDR3nt: TGTGCCAGCTCACCATTAAACACTGAAGCTTTCTTT

j_gene: TRBJ2-1
abundance: .
d_gene: TRBD2
v_gene: TRBV7-6
CDR3aa: CASSFGLAGGHNEQFF
CDR3nt: TGTGCCAGCAGCTTCGGACTAGCGGGAGGGCACAATGAGCAGTTCTTC

j_gene: TRBJ2-7
abundance: .
d_gene: TRBD1
v_gene: TRBV5-1
CDR3aa: CASSDRGVYEQYF
CDR3nt: TGCGCCAGCAGTGACAGGGGTGTTTACGAGCAGTACTTC

j_gene: TRBJ2-7
abundance: .
d_gene: TRBD1
v_gene: TRBV5-1
CDR3aa: CASSGQGLYEQYF
CDR3nt: TGCGCCAGCAGCGGACAGGGGCTATACGAGCAGTACTTC

j_gene: TRBJ2-1
abundance: once
d_gene: .
v_gene: TRBV19
CDR3aa: CASSLRGLYNEQFF
CDR3nt: TGTGCCAGTAGCCTCCGGGGGCTGTACAATGAGCAGTTCTTC

j_gene: TRBJ2-7
abundance: .
d_gene: TRBD2
v_gene: TRBV7-6
CDR3aa: CASSITSGSSYEQYF
CDR3nt: TGTGCCAGCAGCATTACTAGCGGGAGCTCCTACGAGCAGTACTTC

j_gene: TRBJ1-1
abundance: once
d_gene: .
v_gene: TRBV28
CDR3aa: CASSFIGQLTEAFF
CDR3nt: TGTGCCAGCAGTTTCATCGGACAGTTAACTGAAGCTTTCTTT

j_gene: TRBJ2-5
abundance: .
d_gene: .
v_gene: TRBV21-1
CDR3aa: CASTIVAGVETQYF
CDR3nt: TGTGCCAGCACCATCGTGGCAGGGGTGGAGACCCAGTACTTC

j_gene: TRBJ2-7
abundance: .
d_gene: TRBD2
v_gene: TRBV6-1
CDR3aa: CASRREGPPYEQYF
CDR3nt: TGTGCCAGCAGGAGGGAGGGCCCCCCGTACGAGCAGTACTTC

j_gene: TRBJ1-4
abundance: .
d_gene: .
v_gene: TRBV21-1
CDR3aa: CASSKGQALNEKLFF
CDR3nt: TGTGCCAGCAGCAAAGGCCAGGCCCTTAATGAAAAACTGTTTTTT

j_gene: TRBJ1-1
abundance: .
d_gene: .
v_gene: TRBV5-6
CDR3aa: CASSITGRGNTEAFF
CDR3nt: TGTGCCAGCAGCATAACAGGGAGAGGGAACACTGAAGCTTTCTTT

j_gene: TRBJ2-2
abundance: .
d_gene: TRBD1
v_gene: TRBV9
CDR3aa: CASSVQGQSGELFF
CDR3nt: TGTGCCAGCAGCGTACAGGGACAGTCCGGGGAGCTGTTTTTT

j_gene: TRBJ1-2
abundance: .
d_gene: .
v_gene: TRBV6-5
CDR3aa: CASSYNGGARYGYTF
CDR3nt: TGTGCCAGCAGCTACAATGGGGGGGCGCGCTATGGCTACACCTTC

j_gene: TRBJ1-1
abundance: .
d_gene: .
v_gene: TRBV6-5
CDR3aa: CASSYSVLTEAFF
CDR3nt: TGTGCCAGCAGTTACTCGGTCTTGACTGAAGCTTTCTTT

j_gene: TRBJ2-7
abundance: .
d_gene: .
v_gene: TRBV4-1
CDR3aa: CASSQDPGDYEQYF
CDR3nt: TGCGCCAGCAGCCAAGATCCAGGAGACTACGAGCAGTACTTC

j_gene: TRBJ2-2
abundance: .
d_gene: .
v_gene: TRBV4-3
CDR3aa: CASSPGGVAENTGELFF
CDR3nt: TGCGCCAGCAGCCCAGGGGGGGTTGCTGAGAACACCGGGGAGCTGTTTTTT

j_gene: TRBJ2-3
abundance: .
d_gene: .
v_gene: TRBV11-2
CDR3aa: CASSLRVRDTHTQYF
CDR3nt: TGTGCCAGCAGCTTAAGGGTGCGGGATACCCATACGCAGTATTTT

j_gene: TRBJ1-1
abundance: .
d_gene: .
v_gene: TRBV9
CDR3aa: CASSVTGRDTEAFF
CDR3nt: TGTGCCAGCAGCGTAACTGGTAGGGACACTGAAGCTTTCTTT

j_gene: TRBJ2-2
abundance: .
d_gene: .
v_gene: TRBV5-1
CDR3aa: CASSLRASAGELFF
CDR3nt: TGCGCCAGCAGCTTGAGGGCTAGCGCCGGGGAGCTGTTTTTT

j_gene: TRBJ1-2
abundance: .
d_gene: .
v_gene: TRBV28
CDR3aa: CASSLNYRVGYTF
CDR3nt: TGTGCCAGCAGCCTCAACTACAGGGTTGGCTACACCTTC

j_gene: TRBJ1-5
abundance: .
d_gene: .
v_gene: TRBV6-5
CDR3aa: CASSYTSNQPQHF
CDR3nt: TGTGCCAGCAGTTACACAAGCAATCAGCCCCAGCATTTT

j_gene: TRBJ2-7
abundance: few
d_gene: TRBD1
v_gene: TRBV10-3
CDR3aa: CAISRDREGEQYF
CDR3nt: TGTGCCATCAGCCGGGACAGGGAGGGCGAGCAGTACTTC

j_gene: TRBJ2-5
abundance: .
d_gene: .
v_gene: TRBV29-1
CDR3aa: CSGYRVQETQYF
CDR3nt: TGCAGCGGGTACAGGGTTCAAGAGACCCAGTACTTC

j_gene: TRBJ2-2
abundance: .
d_gene: .
v_gene: TRBV9
CDR3aa: CASSVFGTGELFF
CDR3nt: TGTGCCAGCAGCGTATTTGGCACCGGGGAGCTGTTTTTT

j_gene: TRBJ1-1
abundance: once
d_gene: .
v_gene: TRBV9
CDR3aa: CASSLPGGNSPFTTEAFF
CDR3nt: TGTGCCAGCAGCCTCCCCGGGGGCAACTCCCCTTTCACCACTGAAGCTTTCTTT

j_gene: TRBJ2-7
abundance: .
d_gene: TRBD1
v_gene: TRBV28
CDR3aa: CASSRPGQVSYEQYF
CDR3nt: TGTGCCAGCAGTCGTCCGGGACAGGTTTCCTACGAGCAGTACTTC

j_gene: TRBJ1-3
abundance: .
d_gene: TRBD1
v_gene: TRBV5-1
CDR3aa: CASSLTGVGNTIYF
CDR3nt: TGCGCCAGCAGCCTCACAGGGGTTGGAAACACCATATATTTT

j_gene: TRBJ2-7
abundance: .
d_gene: TRBD1
v_gene: TRBV11-2
CDR3aa: CASSAVARLGQGAYEQYF
CDR3nt: TGTGCCAGCAGCGCGGTCGCACGATTGGGACAGGGGGCATACGAGCAGTACTTC

j_gene: TRBJ1-3
abundance: .
d_gene: .
v_gene: TRBV28
CDR3aa: CASSLLIGGETGNTIYF
CDR3nt: TGTGCCAGCAGTTTATTAATTGGGGGTGAGACTGGAAACACCATATATTTT

j_gene: TRBJ2-1
abundance: .
d_gene: TRBD2
v_gene: TRBV29-1
CDR3aa: CSVELRAGGPVNEQFF
CDR3nt: TGCAGCGTCGAACTACGAGCGGGAGGGCCTGTCAATGAGCAGTTCTTC

j_gene: TRBJ2-1
abundance: .
d_gene: TRBD2
v_gene: TRBV28
CDR3aa: CASSLRSLADNEQFF
CDR3nt: TGTGCCAGCAGTTTAAGGTCACTAGCGGACAATGAGCAGTTCTTC

j_gene: TRBJ2-1
abundance: .
d_gene: TRBD2
v_gene: TRBV5-4
CDR3aa: CASTDRTSAYNEQFF
CDR3nt: TGTGCCAGCACTGATCGGACTAGCGCCTACAATGAGCAGTTCTTC

j_gene: TRBJ2-3
abundance: .
d_gene: .
v_gene: TRBV2
CDR3aa: CASSFLVGEDTQYF
CDR3nt: TGTGCCAGCAGCTTCCTAGTGGGGGAGGATACGCAGTATTTT

j_gene: TRBJ2-2
abundance: .
d_gene: TRBD2
v_gene: TRBV7-8
CDR3aa: CASSLRVTTSGNTGELFF
CDR3nt: TGTGCCAGCAGCTTACGGGTTACTACTAGCGGGAACACCGGGGAGCTGTTTTTT